The clone carrying this TCR beta chain is labeled medium-sized (0.01 to 0.1%) based on frequency. Its target is not known. The CDR3 has 13 residues. CDR1 is SGHRS, CDR2 YFSETQ, per germline. One tube held mixed TRB-A and TRB-B primer pools for touch-down PCR. TCRdb reworked the multiplex PCR reads into one entry per CDR3 protein, no DNA. There are a few thousand distinct CDR3 sequences in the sample, with 20% held by the top ten. TRB amplification used around 0.25 ug of peripheral blood genomic DNA. These data belong to a study of T cell clusters in autoimmune cytopenias. About the study: Healthy donor controls had a mean age of about 56 years and median age of roughly 64 years.

Study-wide points: The cluster-lack signature was not seen for secondary cytopenia versus chronic lymphocytic leukemia. TRB repertoire shifts in secondary cytopenia and chronic lymphocytic leukemia mostly reflected lymphoma, not autoimmunity.

This same sample was also taken into another study, of T cell repertoires in aging, cancer and after chemotherapy. That report notes: Clear clonal overlap appeared across healthy donor samples taken over several months to years.

This receptor was obtained from a human donor in good health. Sequenced: peripheral blood. The chain is built from TRBV5-1 and TRBJ1-3. CDR3 residues: CASSLAGDDTIYF.